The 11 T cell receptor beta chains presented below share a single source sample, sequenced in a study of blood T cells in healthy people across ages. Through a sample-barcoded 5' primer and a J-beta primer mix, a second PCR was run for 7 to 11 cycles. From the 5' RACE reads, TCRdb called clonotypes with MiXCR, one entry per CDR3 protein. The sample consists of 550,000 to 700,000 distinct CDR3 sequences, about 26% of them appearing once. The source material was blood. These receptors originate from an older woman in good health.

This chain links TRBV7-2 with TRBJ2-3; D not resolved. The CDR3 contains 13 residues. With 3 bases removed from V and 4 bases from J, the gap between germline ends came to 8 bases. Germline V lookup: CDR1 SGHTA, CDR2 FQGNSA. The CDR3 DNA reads TGTGCCAGCAGCTTCTCCAGAGCAGATACGCAGTATTTT. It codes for CASSFSRADTQYF.

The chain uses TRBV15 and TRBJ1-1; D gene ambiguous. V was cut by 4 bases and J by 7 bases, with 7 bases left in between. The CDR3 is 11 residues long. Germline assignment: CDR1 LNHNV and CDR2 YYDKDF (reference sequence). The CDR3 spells CATSTKGEAFF. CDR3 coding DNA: TGTGCCACCAGCACGAAGGGTGAAGCTTTCTTT.

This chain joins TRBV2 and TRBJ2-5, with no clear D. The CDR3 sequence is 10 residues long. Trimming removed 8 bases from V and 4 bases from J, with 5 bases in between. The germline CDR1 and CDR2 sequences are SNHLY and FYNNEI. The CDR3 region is CASQRETQYF. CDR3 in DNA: TGTGCCAGCCAAAGAGAGACCCAGTACTTC.

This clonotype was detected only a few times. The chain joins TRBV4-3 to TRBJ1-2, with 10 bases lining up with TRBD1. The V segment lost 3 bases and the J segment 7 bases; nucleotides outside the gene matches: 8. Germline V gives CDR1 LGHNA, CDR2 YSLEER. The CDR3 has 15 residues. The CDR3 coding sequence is TGCGCCAGCAGCCAGATGACAGGGGGCTTTGGTGGCTACACCTTC. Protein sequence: CASSQMTGGFGGYTF.

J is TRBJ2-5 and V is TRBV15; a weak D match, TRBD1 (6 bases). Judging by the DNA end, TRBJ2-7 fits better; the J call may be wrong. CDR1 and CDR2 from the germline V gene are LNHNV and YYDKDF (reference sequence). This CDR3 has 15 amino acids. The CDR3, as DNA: TGTGCCACCAGCAGAGATCCCACAGGGAGCGGCGAGCAGTACTTC. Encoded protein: CATSRDPTGSGEQYF.

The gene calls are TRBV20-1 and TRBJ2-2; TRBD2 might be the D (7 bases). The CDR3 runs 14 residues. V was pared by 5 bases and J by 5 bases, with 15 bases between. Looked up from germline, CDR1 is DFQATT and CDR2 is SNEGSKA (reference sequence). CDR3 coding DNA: TGCAGTGCTCGGGGGGCAGTCGTTACCGGGGAGCTGTTTTTT. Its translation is CSARGAVVTGELFF.

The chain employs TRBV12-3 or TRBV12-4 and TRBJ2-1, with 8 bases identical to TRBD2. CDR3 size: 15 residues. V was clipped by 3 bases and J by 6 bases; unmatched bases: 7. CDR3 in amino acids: CASSFTRGGPNEQFF. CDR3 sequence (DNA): TGTGCCAGCAGTTTCACCCGCGGGGGGCCCAATGAGCAGTTCTTC.

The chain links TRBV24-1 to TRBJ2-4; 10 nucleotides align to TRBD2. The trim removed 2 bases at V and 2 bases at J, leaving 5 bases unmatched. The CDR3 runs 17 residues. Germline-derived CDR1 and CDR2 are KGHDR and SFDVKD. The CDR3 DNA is TGTGCCACCAGTGATTCACTAGCGGGATTGTCCAAAAACATTCAGTACTTC. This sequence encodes CATSDSLAGLSKNIQYF.

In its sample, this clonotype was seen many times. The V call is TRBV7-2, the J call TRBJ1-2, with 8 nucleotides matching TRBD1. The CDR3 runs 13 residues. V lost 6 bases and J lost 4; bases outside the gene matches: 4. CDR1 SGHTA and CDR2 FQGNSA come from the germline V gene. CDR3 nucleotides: TGTGCCAGCAGTAGACAGGGGCCCTATGGCTACACCTTC. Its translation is CASSRQGPYGYTF.

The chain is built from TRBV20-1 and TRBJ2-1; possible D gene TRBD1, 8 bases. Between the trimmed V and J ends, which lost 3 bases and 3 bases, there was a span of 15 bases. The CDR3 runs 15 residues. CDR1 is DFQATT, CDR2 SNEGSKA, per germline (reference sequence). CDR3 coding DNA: TGCAGTGCTAGGCCGTACAGGGGGGGCTACAATGAGCAGTTCTTC. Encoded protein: CSARPYRGGYNEQFF.

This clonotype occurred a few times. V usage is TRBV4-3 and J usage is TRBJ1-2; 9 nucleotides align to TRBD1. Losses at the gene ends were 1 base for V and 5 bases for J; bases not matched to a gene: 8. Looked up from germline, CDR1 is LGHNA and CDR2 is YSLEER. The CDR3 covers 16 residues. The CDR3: CASSQAGQGKIYGYTF. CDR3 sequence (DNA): TGCGCCAGCAGCCAAGCCGGACAGGGGAAAATATATGGCTACACCTTC.